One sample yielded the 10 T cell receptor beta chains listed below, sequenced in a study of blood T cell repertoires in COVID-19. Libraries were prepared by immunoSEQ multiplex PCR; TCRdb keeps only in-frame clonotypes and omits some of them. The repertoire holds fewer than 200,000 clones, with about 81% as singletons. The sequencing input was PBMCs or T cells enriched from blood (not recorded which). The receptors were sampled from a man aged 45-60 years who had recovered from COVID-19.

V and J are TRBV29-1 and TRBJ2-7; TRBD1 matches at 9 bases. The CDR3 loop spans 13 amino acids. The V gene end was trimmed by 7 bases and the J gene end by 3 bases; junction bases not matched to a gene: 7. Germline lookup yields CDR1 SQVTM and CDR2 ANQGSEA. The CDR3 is CSAGTGRFYEQYF. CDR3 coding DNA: TGCAGCGCAGGGACAGGGAGGTTCTACGAGCAGTACTTC.

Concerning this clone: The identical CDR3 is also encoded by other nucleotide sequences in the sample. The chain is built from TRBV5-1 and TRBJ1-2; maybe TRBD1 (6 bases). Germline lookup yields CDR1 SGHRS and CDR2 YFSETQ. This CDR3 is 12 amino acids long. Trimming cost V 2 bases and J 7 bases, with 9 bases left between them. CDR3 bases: TGCGCCAGCAGCTTACAGGGCTCTGGCTACACCTTC. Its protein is CASSLQGSGYTF.

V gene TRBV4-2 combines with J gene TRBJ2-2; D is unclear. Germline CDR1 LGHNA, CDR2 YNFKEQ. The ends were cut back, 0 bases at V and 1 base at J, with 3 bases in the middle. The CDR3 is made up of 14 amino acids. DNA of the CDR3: TGTGCCAGCAGCCAAGATAAGAACACCGGGGAGCTGTTTTTT. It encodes CASSQDKNTGELFF.

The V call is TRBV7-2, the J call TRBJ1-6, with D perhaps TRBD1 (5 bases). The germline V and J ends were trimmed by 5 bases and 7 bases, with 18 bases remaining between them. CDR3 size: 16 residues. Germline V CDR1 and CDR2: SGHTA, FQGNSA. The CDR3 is CASSERSGTLNSPLHF. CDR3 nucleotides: TGTGCCAGCAGCGAACGATCCGGGACTCTGAATTCACCCCTCCACTTT.

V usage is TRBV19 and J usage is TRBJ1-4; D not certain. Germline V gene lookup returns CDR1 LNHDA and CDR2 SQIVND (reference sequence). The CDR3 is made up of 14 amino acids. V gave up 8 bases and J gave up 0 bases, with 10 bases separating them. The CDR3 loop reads CASGGQATNEKLFF. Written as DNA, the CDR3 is TGTGCCAGTGGTGGGCAGGCAACTAATGAAAAACTGTTTTTT.

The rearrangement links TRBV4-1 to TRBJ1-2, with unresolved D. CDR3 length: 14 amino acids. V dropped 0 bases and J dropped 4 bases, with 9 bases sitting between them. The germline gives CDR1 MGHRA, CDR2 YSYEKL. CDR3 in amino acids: CASSQDLSGYGYTF. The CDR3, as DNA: TGCGCCAGCAGCCAAGATCTATCGGGCTATGGCTACACCTTC.

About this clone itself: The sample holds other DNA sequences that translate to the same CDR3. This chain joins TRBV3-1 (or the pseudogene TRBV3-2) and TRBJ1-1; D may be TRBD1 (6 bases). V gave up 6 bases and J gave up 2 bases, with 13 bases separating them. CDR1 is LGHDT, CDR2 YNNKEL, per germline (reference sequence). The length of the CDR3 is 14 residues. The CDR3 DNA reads TGTGCCAGCAGTCCGGGACACCAAAACACTGAAGCTTTCTTT. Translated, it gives CASSPGHQNTEAFF.

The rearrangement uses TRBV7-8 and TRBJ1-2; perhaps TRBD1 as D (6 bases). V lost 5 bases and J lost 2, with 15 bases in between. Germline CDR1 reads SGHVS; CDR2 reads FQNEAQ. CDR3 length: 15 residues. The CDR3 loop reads CASSPTDSSNYGYTF. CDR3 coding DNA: TGTGCCAGCAGCCCTACGGACAGTTCGAACTATGGCTACACCTTC.

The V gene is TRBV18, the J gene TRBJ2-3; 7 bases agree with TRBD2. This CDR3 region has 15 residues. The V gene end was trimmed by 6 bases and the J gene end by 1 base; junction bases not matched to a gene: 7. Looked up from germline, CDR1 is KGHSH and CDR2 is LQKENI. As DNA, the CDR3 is TGTGCCAGCTCCTCGGGGCTAGCGGGCACAGATACGCAGTATTTT. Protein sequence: CASSSGLAGTDTQYF.

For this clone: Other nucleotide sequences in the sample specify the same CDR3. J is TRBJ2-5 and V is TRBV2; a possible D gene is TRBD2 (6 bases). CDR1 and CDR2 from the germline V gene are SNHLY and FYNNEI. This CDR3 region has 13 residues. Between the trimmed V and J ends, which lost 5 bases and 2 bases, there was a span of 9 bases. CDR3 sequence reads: CASSRGLQETQYF. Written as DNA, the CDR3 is TGTGCCAGCAGTAGGGGACTGCAAGAGACCCAGTACTTC.